This is a list of T cell receptor beta chains from one sample in a study of control samples from healthy donors and cancer patients. The protocol was immunoSEQ multiplex PCR, while the TCRdb copy is restricted to in-frame clones and leaves out a portion. This sample has 85,000 to 90,000 clones, with 85% to 90% found just once. Sequencing was performed on blood. The receptors were gathered from a middle-aged woman in good health. CDR3s include the opening cysteine and the closing phenylalanine or tryptophan. The D gene is left open where the match is weak. The size entry is marked missing in some rows and otherwise reads once, few, many or a size class.

v_call,clone_size,d_call,j_call,cdr3_aa,cdr3_nt
TRBV5-1,NA,NA,TRBJ1-3,CASSFAGDSGNTIYF,TGCGCCAGCAGCTTTGCAGGGGACTCTGGAAACACCATATATTTT
TRBV6-1,once,NA,TRBJ1-2,CASSEAGAIQGEIYGYTF,TGTGCCAGCAGTGAAGCCGGGGCTATACAGGGCGAAATCTATGGCTACACCTTC
TRBV2,NA,NA,TRBJ2-1,CASSARRDEQFF,TGTGCCAGCAGTGCTAGGCGGGATGAGCAGTTCTTC
TRBV2,NA,TRBD1,TRBJ1-2,CASGTGYGYTF,TGTGCCAGCGGGACAGGCTATGGCTACACCTTC
TRBV27,NA,NA,TRBJ2-7,CASSFGPQGYEQYF,TGTGCCAGCAGTTTCGGGCCCCAGGGCTACGAGCAGTACTTC
TRBV14,NA,TRBD1,TRBJ2-7,CASSQGQGVTYEQYF,TGTGCCAGCAGCCAAGGCCAGGGGGTAACCTACGAGCAGTACTTC
TRBV19,NA,TRBD1,TRBJ2-2,CASITGELSGELFF,TGTGCCAGTATAACAGGGGAGTTGAGCGGGGAGCTGTTTTTT
TRBV7-7,NA,NA,TRBJ2-6,CASSPSSGANVLTF,TGTGCCAGCAGCCCTAGTTCTGGGGCCAACGTCCTGACTTTC
TRBV19,NA,NA,TRBJ1-5,CASSGGGRQPQHF,TGTGCCAGTAGTGGGGGAGGAAGACAGCCCCAGCATTTT
TRBV15,once,TRBD2,TRBJ2-2,CATSRRGGPGELFF,TGTGCCACCAGCAGACGGGGGGGCCCCGGGGAGCTGTTTTTT
TRBV5-1,NA,NA,TRBJ2-3,CASSLDAGTDTQYF,TGCGCCAGCAGCTTGGACGCGGGGACAGATACGCAGTATTTT